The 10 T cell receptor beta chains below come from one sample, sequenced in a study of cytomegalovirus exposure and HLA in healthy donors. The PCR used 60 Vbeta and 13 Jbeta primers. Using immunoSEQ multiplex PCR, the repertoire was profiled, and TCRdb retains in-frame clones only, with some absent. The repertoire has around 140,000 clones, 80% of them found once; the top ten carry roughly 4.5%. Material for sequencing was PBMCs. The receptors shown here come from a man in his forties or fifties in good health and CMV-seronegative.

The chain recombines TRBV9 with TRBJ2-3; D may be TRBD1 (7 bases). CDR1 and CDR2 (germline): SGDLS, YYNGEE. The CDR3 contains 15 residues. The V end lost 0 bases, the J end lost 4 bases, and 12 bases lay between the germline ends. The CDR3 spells CASSVGGRGADTQYF. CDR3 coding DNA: TGTGCCAGCAGCGTAGGAGGCAGGGGGGCAGATACGCAGTATTTT.

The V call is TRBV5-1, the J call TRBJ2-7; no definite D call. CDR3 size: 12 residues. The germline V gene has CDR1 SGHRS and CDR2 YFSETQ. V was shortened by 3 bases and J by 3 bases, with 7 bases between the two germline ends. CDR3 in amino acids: CASSSNSYEQYF. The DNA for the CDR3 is TGCGCCAGCAGCTCCAACAGCTACGAGCAGTACTTC.

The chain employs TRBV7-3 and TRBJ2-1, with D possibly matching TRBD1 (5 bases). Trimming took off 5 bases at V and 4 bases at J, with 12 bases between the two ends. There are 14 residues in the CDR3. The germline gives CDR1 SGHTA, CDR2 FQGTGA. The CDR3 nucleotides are TGTGCCAGCAGCCCACGAGACAGTTACAATGAGCAGTTCTTC. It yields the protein CASSPRDSYNEQFF.

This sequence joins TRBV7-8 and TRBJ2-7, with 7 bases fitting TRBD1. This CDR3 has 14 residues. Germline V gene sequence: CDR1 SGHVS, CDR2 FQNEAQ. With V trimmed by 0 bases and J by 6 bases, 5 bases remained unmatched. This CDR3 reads CASSLAGAGGEQYF. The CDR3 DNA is TGTGCCAGCAGCTTAGCAGGGGCAGGGGGCGAGCAGTACTTC.

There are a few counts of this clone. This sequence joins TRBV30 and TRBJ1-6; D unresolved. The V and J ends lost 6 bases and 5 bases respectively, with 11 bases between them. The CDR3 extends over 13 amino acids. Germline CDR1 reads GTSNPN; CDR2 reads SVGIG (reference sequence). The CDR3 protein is CACRGGNNSPLHF. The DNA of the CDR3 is TGTGCCTGTCGGGGAGGGAATAATTCACCCCTCCACTTT.

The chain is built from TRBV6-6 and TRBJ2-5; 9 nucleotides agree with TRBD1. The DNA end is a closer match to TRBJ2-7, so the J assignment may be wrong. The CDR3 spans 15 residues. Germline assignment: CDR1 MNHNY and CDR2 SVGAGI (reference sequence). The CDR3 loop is CASSSGQGFSYEQYF. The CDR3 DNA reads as TGTGCCAGCAGTTCAGGACAGGGGTTTTCCTACGAGCAGTACTTC.

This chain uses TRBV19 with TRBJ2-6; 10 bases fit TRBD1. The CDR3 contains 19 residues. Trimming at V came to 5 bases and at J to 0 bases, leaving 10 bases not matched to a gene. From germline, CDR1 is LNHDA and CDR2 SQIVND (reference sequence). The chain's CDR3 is CASSGLSGQGSSGANVLTF. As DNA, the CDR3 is TGTGCCAGTAGTGGACTCTCGGGACAGGGGTCCTCTGGGGCCAACGTCCTGACTTTC.

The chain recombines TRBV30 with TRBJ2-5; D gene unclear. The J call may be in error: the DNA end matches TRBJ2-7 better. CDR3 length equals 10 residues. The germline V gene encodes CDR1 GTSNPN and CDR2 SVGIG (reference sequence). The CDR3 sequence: CAWSGYEQYF. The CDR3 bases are TGTGCCTGGAGTGGGTACGAGCAGTACTTC.

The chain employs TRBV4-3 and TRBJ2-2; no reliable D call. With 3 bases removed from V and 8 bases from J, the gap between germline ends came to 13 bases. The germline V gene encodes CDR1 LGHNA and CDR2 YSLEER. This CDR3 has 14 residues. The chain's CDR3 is CASSQTSQRGELFF. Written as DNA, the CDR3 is TGCGCCAGCAGCCAGACTTCACAACGAGGGGAGCTGTTTTTT.

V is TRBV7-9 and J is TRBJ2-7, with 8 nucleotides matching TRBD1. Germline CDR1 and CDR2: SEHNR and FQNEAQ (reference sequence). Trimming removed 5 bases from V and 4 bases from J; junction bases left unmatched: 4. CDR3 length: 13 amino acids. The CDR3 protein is CASSPGGRYEQYF. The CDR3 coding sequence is TGTGCCAGCAGCCCAGGGGGCCGGTACGAGCAGTACTTC.